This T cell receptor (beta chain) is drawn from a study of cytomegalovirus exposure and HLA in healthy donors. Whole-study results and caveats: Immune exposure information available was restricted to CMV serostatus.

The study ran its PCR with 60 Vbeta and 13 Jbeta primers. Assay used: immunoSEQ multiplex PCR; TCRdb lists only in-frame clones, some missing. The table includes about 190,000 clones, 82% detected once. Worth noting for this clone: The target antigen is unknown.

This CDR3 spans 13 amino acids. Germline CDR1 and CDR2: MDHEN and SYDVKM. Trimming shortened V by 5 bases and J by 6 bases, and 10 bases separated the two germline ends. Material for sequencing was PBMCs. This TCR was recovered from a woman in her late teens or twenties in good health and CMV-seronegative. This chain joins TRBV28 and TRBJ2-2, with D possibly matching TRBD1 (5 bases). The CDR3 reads CASSPTASGELFF. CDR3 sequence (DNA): TGTGCCAGCAGTCCGACAGCCTCCGGGGAGCTGTTTTTT.